This TCR beta chain is drawn from a study of T cells in localized non-small cell lung cancer. Overall study results and limits: When the top 100 tumor clones were examined, a median around 61 of them also appeared in the adjacent lung, which was paired and uninvolved.

The repertoire was sequenced with immunoSEQ multiplex PCR; TCRdb's copy has only in-frame clones and lacks some. The repertoire holds some 37,000 clones, with around 90% as singletons. Remarks on this clone: The antigen remains undetermined.

V was trimmed by 0 bases and J by 3 bases, leaving 4 bases between them. Germline V gene data show CDR1 as SGHDT and CDR2 as YYEEEE. CDR3 length equals 12 residues. V gene TRBV5-6 combines with J gene TRBJ2-7; D remains unclear. Sequencing was performed on peripheral blood, taken before any cancer treatment. The sequence was collected from a man aged 18 to 49 with stage I lung adenocarcinoma. The CDR3 DNA follows: TGTGCCAGCAGCTTGGCTCGCTACGAGCAGTACTTC. Its protein product is CASSLARYEQYF.